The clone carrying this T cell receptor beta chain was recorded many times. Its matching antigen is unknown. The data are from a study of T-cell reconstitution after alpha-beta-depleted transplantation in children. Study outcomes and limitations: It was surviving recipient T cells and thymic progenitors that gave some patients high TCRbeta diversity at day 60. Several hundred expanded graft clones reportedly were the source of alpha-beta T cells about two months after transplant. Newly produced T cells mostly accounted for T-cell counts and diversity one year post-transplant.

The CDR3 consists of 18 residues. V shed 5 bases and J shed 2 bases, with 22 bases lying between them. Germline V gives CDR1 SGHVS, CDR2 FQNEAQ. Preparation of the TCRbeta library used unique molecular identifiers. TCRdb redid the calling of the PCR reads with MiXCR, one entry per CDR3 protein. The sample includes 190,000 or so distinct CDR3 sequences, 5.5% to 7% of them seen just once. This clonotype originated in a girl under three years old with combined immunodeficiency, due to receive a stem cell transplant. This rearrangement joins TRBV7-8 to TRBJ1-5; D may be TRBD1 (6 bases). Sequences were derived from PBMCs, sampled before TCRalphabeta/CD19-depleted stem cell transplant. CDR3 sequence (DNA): TGTGCCAGCAGCCTTTTCAGAGGGGGGACCCTAGGCAATCAGCCCCAGCATTTT. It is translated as CASSLFRGGTLGNQPQHF.